The clone carrying this T cell receptor (beta chain) was counted only a few times. This entry belongs to a study of control samples from healthy donors and cancer patients. The germline gives CDR1 SGHVS, CDR2 FQNEAQ. This CDR3 region has 14 residues. Trimming removed 1 base at V and 2 bases at J, with 6 bases between. Produced via immunoSEQ multiplex PCR; TCRdb's table is partial and in-frame only. The sample lists 150,000 to 200,000 clones, 90% occurring once. The sequencing sample was made of blood. The TCR was taken from a woman between 45 and 65 years old in good health. The chain has TRBV7-8 and TRBJ1-5; the D gene is possibly TRBD1 (6 bases). The CDR3 sequence is CASSLDRGNQPQHF. The DNA for the CDR3 is TGTGCCAGCAGCTTAGACAGGGGCAATCAGCCCCAGCATTTT.